This TCR beta chain was sequenced during a study of cytomegalovirus exposure and HLA in healthy donors. Profiling relied on immunoSEQ multiplex PCR, and the TCRdb table lists in-frame clones only, not all of them. The data contain some 140,000 clones, about four fifths of them singletons. Concerning this clone: Its cognate antigen is unknown.

The CDR3 extends over 14 amino acids. Study results and limitations: The investigators catalogued under 200 TCR beta chains as cytomegalovirus-associated. Accounts indicate the classifier identified cytomegalovirus status with strong specificity and sensitivity. Rare TCR sequences predominated, though certain public TCRs were found in many donors.

The TCR was taken from a woman aged 30 to 39 in good health and CMV-seronegative. The material sequenced was PBMCs. V gene TRBV21-1 combines with J gene TRBJ1-2; TRBD1, the D gene given by the table, was not confirmed from the DNA. TRBV21-1 is labeled a pseudogene. The CDR3 region has the DNA TGTGCCAGCCCCAACAGAGACAGGGTGGGTGGCTACACCTTC. Translated, it gives CASPNRDRVGGYTF.